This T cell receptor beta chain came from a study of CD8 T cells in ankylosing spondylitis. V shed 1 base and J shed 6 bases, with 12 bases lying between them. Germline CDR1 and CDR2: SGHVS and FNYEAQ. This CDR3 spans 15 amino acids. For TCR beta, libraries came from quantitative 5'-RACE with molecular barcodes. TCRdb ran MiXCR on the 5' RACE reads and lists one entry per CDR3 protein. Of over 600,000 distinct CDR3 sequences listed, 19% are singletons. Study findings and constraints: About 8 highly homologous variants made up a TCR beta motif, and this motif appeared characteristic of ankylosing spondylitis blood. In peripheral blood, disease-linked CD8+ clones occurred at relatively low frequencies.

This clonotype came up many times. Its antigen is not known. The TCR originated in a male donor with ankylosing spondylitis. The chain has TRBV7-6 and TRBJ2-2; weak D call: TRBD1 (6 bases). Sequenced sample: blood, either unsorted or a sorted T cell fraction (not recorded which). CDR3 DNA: TGTGCCAGCAGCTTAGTTACAGGGAATGCCGGGGAGCTGTTTTTT. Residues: CASSLVTGNAGELFF.